The subject of this entry is one TCR beta chain. In the same sample, other DNA sequences code for this CDR3. In the naive CD8 group, cells lacked CD45RO and were positively selected for CCR7, so terminally differentiated effector memory CD45RA+ cells were left out. Researchers ran the assay at a deep level. Repertoires were generated with immunoSEQ multiplex PCR, while TCRdb's copy carries only in-frame clones and drops some. The sample includes roughly 2.1 million clones, more than 85% seen only once; the top ten take about 1.5%. The V end lost 1 base, the J end lost 0 bases, and 7 bases lay between the germline ends. CDR1 is MNHEY, CDR2 SMNVEV, per germline (reference sequence). CDR3 length: 14 amino acids. The sample is drawn from a study of shared clonotypes between healthy human individuals.

V usage is TRBV27 and J usage is TRBJ2-7, with a tentative D call TRBD2 (5 bases). The sequenced sample consisted of naive CD8+ T cells from PBMCs. This receptor was taken from a man between 18 and 29 years old in good health. Some clones in this sample may be carry-over from other donors' samples. CDR3 in amino acids: CASSLWENSYEQYF. For the CDR3, the DNA is TGTGCCAGCAGTTTATGGGAGAACTCCTACGAGCAGTACTTC.